The 18 T cell receptor beta chains reported below all come from one sample, sequenced in a study of CD8 T cells in ankylosing spondylitis. General observations from the study: For ankylosing spondylitis blood, a TCR beta motif of 8 or 9 highly homologous variants appeared characteristic.

TCRdb re-derived calls from the 5' RACE reads in MiXCR, one entry per CDR3 protein. This table has about 200,000 distinct CDR3 sequences, about 7% appearing once. The antigens of these receptors remain unknown. The specimen was blood, either unsorted or a sorted T cell fraction (not recorded which). All receptors derive from a male donor with ankylosing spondylitis.

The sample holds many counts of this clonotype. The chain recombines TRBV20-1 with TRBJ2-3; unclear D gene. V shed 5 bases and J shed 6 bases, with 3 bases lying between them. CDR3 length: 9 amino acids. The germline V gene encodes CDR1 DFQATT and CDR2 SNEGSKA (reference sequence). The CDR3 region is CSARDTQYF. CDR3 bases: TGCAGTGCTCGGGATACGCAGTATTTT.

At least ten counts were recorded for this clonotype. The gene calls are TRBV10-3 and TRBJ1-5, with TRBD1 identical over 9 bases. This CDR3 contains 14 residues. CDR1 is ENHRY, CDR2 SYGVKD, per germline. The trim removed 6 bases at V and 4 bases at J, leaving 4 bases unmatched. CDR3: CAISPTGGNQPQHF. In DNA form, the CDR3 reads TGTGCCATCAGCCCGACAGGGGGAAATCAGCCCCAGCATTTT.

This clonotype was counted at least ten times. The rearrangement links TRBV2 to TRBJ2-7, with D possibly called TRBD1 or TRBD2 (6 bases each). This CDR3 is 15 amino acids long. Germline V gene lookup returns CDR1 SNHLY and CDR2 FYNNEI. Trimming removed 3 bases at V and 0 bases at J, with 12 bases between. The CDR3 region has the DNA TGTGCCAGCAGTGAGGAAGGGGGGAGCTCCTACGAGCAGTACTTC. Amino acid sequence: CASSEEGGSSYEQYF. The full variable domain, with the rest looked up from reference TRBV2 and TRBJ2-7, is EPEVTQTPSHQVTQMGQEVILRCVPISNHLYFYWYRQILGQKVEFLVSFYNNEISEKSEIFDDQFSVERPDGSNFTLKIRSTKLEDSAMYFCASSEEGGSSYEQYFGPGTRLTVT.

This clonotype was seen at least ten times. The chain joins TRBV20-1 to TRBJ2-7; maybe TRBD2 (6 bases). This CDR3 contains 15 residues. The germline CDR1 and CDR2 sequences are DFQATT and SNEGSKA (reference sequence). V shed 6 bases and J shed 0 bases, with 18 bases lying between them. The CDR3: CSARQRLEYSYEQYF. In nucleotides, the CDR3 is TGCAGTGCCCGTCAAAGACTAGAATACTCCTACGAGCAGTACTTC.

This chain links TRBV27 with TRBJ2-6, with a tentative D call TRBD2 (6 bases). CDR3 length equals 18 residues. Germline values: CDR1 MNHEY, CDR2 SMNVEV (reference sequence). The V and J ends lost 8 bases and 4 bases respectively, with 24 bases between them. The CDR3 here is CASGHGDGRDWGANVLTF. The CDR3 nucleotides are TGTGCCAGCGGTCATGGGGACGGACGGGACTGGGGGGCCAACGTCCTGACTTTC. Looking up the rest from reference TRBV27 and TRBJ2-6 gives the full variable domain: EAQVTQNPRYLITVTGKKLTVTCSQNMNHEYMSWYRQDPGLGLRQIYYSMNVEVTDKGDVPEGYKVSRKEKRNFPLILESPSPNQTSLYFCASGHGDGRDWGANVLTFGAGSRLTVL.

The chain joins TRBV15 to TRBJ2-2, with 7 bases lining up with TRBD1. Germline values: CDR1 LNHNV, CDR2 YYDKDF (reference sequence). Losses at the gene ends were 4 bases for V and 6 bases for J; bases not matched to a gene: 5. The CDR3 runs 14 residues. The DNA for the CDR3 is TGTGCCACCAGCAATTTCCAGGGGGCCGGGGAGCTGTTTTTT. Translating it yields CATSNFQGAGELFF.

CDR3 DNA sequence: TGTGCCATCAGTGAGTTAGAAGCGGGAGGTAGCACAGATACGCAGTATTTT. Translating it yields CAISELEAGGSTDTQYF. The chain carries TRBV10-3 and TRBJ2-3, with 9 nucleotides matching TRBD2. Germline V gene lookup returns CDR1 ENHRY and CDR2 SYGVKD. After removal of 1 base from V and 0 bases from J, the junction contained 5 bases not matched to a gene. CDR3 length: 17 residues.

This clonotype was counted between two and nine times. The chain is built from TRBV4-2 and TRBJ1-2, with TRBD1 identical over 7 bases. J gave up 7 bases and V 1 base, and 6 bases lay outside the gene matches. Looked up from germline, CDR1 is LGHNA and CDR2 is YNFKEQ. The CDR3 runs 14 residues. The DNA for the CDR3 is TGTGCCAGCAGCCAAGGAGGGGGCGACGGTGGCTACACCTTC. It specifies CASSQGGGDGGYTF.

The V and J genes are TRBV5-6 and TRBJ1-2; no clear D. V shed 4 bases and J shed 5 bases, with 12 bases lying between them. There are 13 residues in the CDR3. Germline V gene lookup returns CDR1 SGHDT and CDR2 YYEEEE. CDR3 sequence: CASSGRSLYGYTF. Written as DNA, the CDR3 is TGTGCCAGCAGCGGACGGTCTCTGTATGGCTACACCTTC.

The chain employs TRBV29-1 and TRBJ2-1, with D perhaps assigned TRBD1 or TRBD2 (5 bases each). Germline V gene data show CDR1 as SQVTM and CDR2 as ANQGSEA. V shed 8 bases and J shed 0 bases, with 20 bases lying between them. The CDR3 loop spans 16 amino acids. The CDR3 spells CSLAGMSDSSYNEQFF. CDR3 coding DNA: TGCAGCCTTGCGGGTATGAGCGACAGCTCCTACAATGAGCAGTTCTTC.

The sample holds many counts of this clonotype. The rearrangement links TRBV4-3 to TRBJ2-1; D remains unclear. CDR3 length: 16 amino acids. The V end was cut by 1 base, the J end by 4 bases, with 14 bases between. Germline V gives CDR1 LGHNA, CDR2 YSLEER. CDR3 in amino acids: CASSQGSYNSYNEQFF. In DNA, the CDR3 is TGCGCCAGCAGCCAAGGATCCTACAATTCTTACAATGAGCAGTTCTTC.

This rearrangement joins TRBV20-1 to TRBJ1-2, with D possibly matching TRBD1 (5 bases). Trimming removed 3 bases from V and 4 bases from J, with 12 bases in between. Germline-derived CDR1 and CDR2 are DFQATT and SNEGSKA (reference sequence). The CDR3 sequence is 13 residues long. The CDR3 DNA sequence: TGCAGTGCTAGTGGGGGGGGTGTCTATGGCTACACCTTC. The encoded protein is CSASGGGVYGYTF.

This clonotype appeared a few times. The V and J genes are TRBV7-9 and TRBJ1-2; 7 bases are a match to TRBD1. CDR1 and CDR2 (germline): SEHNR, FQNEAQ (reference sequence). The V and J ends lost 5 bases and 8 bases, in that order; junction bases with no gene match: 20. The length of the CDR3 is 17 residues. DNA for the CDR3: TGTGCCAGCAGCCCGCGGACAGGCGGAGGAAACATCTACGGCTACACCTTC. Its protein product is CASSPRTGGGNIYGYTF.

Ten or more counts support this clonotype. The J gene is TRBJ2-1, the V gene TRBV10-3; TRBD2 agrees at 13 bases. Germline CDR1 reads ENHRY; CDR2 reads SYGVKD. V gave up 4 bases and J gave up 7 bases; unmatched junction bases: 1. The CDR3 is 14 residues long. The DNA of the CDR3 is TGTGCCATCAGTGGGACTAGCGGGAGAAATGAGCAGTTCTTC. This encodes CAISGTSGRNEQFF.

This clonotype was observed at least ten times. The chain links TRBV6-5 to TRBJ1-2; the D gene is possibly TRBD1 (6 bases). The CDR3 runs 12 residues. Germline lookup yields CDR1 MNHEY and CDR2 SVGAGI. Trimming removed 2 bases from V and 9 bases from J, with 10 bases in between. The CDR3 nucleotides are TGTGCCAGCAGTTACGACAGGCTGAGCTACACCTTC. This gives the protein CASSYDRLSYTF.

This clonotype was seen at least ten times. The chain employs TRBV29-1 and TRBJ1-2; weak D call: TRBD1 (5 bases). CDR1 and CDR2 from the germline V gene are SQVTM and ANQGSEA. The V and J ends lost 3 bases and 5 bases respectively, with 16 bases between them. The CDR3 runs to 14 residues. The CDR3 bases are TGCAGCGTTGAGGGAAGCGGGGGGGAATATGGCTACACCTTC. Its translation: CSVEGSGGEYGYTF.

This clonotype was observed many times. The V and J genes are TRBV6-2 or TRBV6-3 and TRBJ2-5; the D gene is possibly TRBD2 (5 bases). The V and J ends lost 1 base and 5 bases respectively, with 11 bases between them. The CDR3 length is 14 residues. CDR1 and CDR2 from the germline V gene are MNHEY and SVGEGT. CDR3 bases: TGTGCCAGCAGTTACTTGGCACCGGGGGAGACCCAGTACTTC. It encodes CASSYLAPGETQYF.

This clonotype was counted ten times or more. The J gene is TRBJ1-5, the V gene TRBV20-1; 10 nucleotides match TRBD1. Germline CDR1 DFQATT, CDR2 SNEGSKA (reference sequence). The trim removed 2 bases at V and 4 bases at J, leaving 8 bases unmatched. The CDR3 has 16 residues. The CDR3 here is CSARPTTGGWNQPQHF. The CDR3 nucleotides are TGCAGTGCTAGACCAACGACAGGGGGCTGGAATCAGCCCCAGCATTTT.